What follows are 28 T cell receptor beta chains derived from one specimen sequenced in a study of blood T cell repertoires in COVID-19. Sequenced by immunoSEQ multiplex PCR; TCRdb stores in-frame clones only, minus some. The repertoire holds about 60,000 clones, with 76% as singletons. What was sequenced was peripheral blood. These TCRs come from a man aged 45-65 years with active or convalescent COVID-19.

The chain couples TRBV5-6 to TRBJ2-1; 10 bases align to TRBD2. The CDR3 contains 16 residues. CDR1 SGHDT and CDR2 YYEEEE come from the germline V gene. Trimming took 4 bases from V and 5 from J; bases not matched to a gene: 9. CDR3 sequence (DNA): TGTGCCAGCAGCCTGATTAGCGGGAGGTGGGACAATGAGCAGTTCTTC. Protein: CASSLISGRWDNEQFF.

The rearrangement links TRBV14 to TRBJ1-2, with 8 bases identical to TRBD1. The V and J ends lost 0 bases and 6 bases, in that order; junction bases with no gene match: 6. The CDR3 contains 15 residues. Per germline, CDR1 SGHDN and CDR2 FVKESK. Written as DNA, the CDR3 is TGTGCCAGCAGCCAAGACCCCAGACAGGGGAATGGCTACACCTTC. It is translated as CASSQDPRQGNGYTF.

The chain recombines TRBV29-1 with TRBJ2-2; tentatively, D is TRBD2 (7 bases). Trimming removed 6 bases at V and 3 bases at J, with 14 bases between. Germline lookup yields CDR1 SQVTM and CDR2 ANQGSEA. The CDR3 spans 14 residues. The CDR3 here is CSVGGAGYTGELFF. CDR3 coding DNA: TGCAGCGTAGGGGGGGCAGGTTACACCGGGGAGCTGTTTTTT.

This clone was recorded only once. The V call is TRBV10-3, the J call TRBJ2-7; 7 nucleotides agree with TRBD2. After removal of 0 bases from V and 1 base from J, the junction contained 9 bases not matched to a gene. The V gene's germline CDR1 is ENHRY and CDR2 SYGVKD. There are 17 residues in the CDR3. The CDR3 sequence: CAISESGGRAKSYEQYF. The CDR3 DNA sequence: TGTGCCATCAGTGAGTCGGGCGGGAGAGCGAAATCCTACGAGCAGTACTTC.

The V gene is TRBV25-1, the J gene TRBJ1-1; TRBD1 matches 7 bases. The CDR3 is made up of 15 amino acids. The trim removed 4 bases at V and 1 base at J, leaving 6 bases unmatched. The V gene's germline CDR1 is MGHDK and CDR2 SYGVNS. CDR3 in DNA: TGTGCCAGCAGTGCACCGGGACAGCGGAACACTGAAGCTTTCTTT. Encoded protein: CASSAPGQRNTEAFF.

The chain combines TRBV27 with TRBJ2-1, with D uncertain. From germline, CDR1 is MNHEY and CDR2 SMNVEV (reference sequence). V dropped 2 bases and J dropped 7 bases, with 9 bases sitting between them. The CDR3 totals 13 residues. The chain's CDR3 is CASSLAPVNEQFF. As DNA, the CDR3 is TGTGCCAGCAGTTTAGCCCCGGTTAATGAGCAGTTCTTC.

This chain connects TRBV19 to TRBJ1-5, with a weak D call TRBD1 (6 bases). The CDR3 has 13 residues. The V end lost 1 base, the J end lost 5 bases, and 6 bases lay between the germline ends. Germline V gives CDR1 LNHDA, CDR2 SQIVND (reference sequence). DNA for the CDR3: TGTGCCAGTAGTATAGCAGGGGATCAGCCCCAGCATTTT. Amino acid sequence: CASSIAGDQPQHF. Full variable domain (remainder filled in from reference TRBV19 and TRBJ1-5): DGGITQSPKYLFRKEGQNVTLSCEQNLNHDAMYWYRQDPGQGLRLIYYSQIVNDFQKGDIAEGYSVSREKKESFPLTVTSAQKNPTAFYLCASSIAGDQPQHFGDGTRLSIL.

The chain recombines TRBV15 with TRBJ2-7, with D unclear. The CDR3 sequence is 13 residues long. Germline V gene data show CDR1 as LNHNV and CDR2 as YYDKDF (reference sequence). V lost 2 bases to trimming and J lost 3 bases, with 8 bases between them. This chain's CDR3 is CATSRKSGYEQYF. CDR3 nucleotides: TGTGCCACCAGCAGAAAATCGGGCTACGAGCAGTACTTC.

On this clone itself: It may be a read error: a sequence one base away is much more abundant. This chain joins TRBV19 and TRBJ1-1; D possibly corresponds to TRBD1 (6 bases). Looked up from germline, CDR1 is LNHDA and CDR2 is SQIVND (reference sequence). This CDR3 region has 13 residues. CDR3 in DNA: TGTCCCAGCCATGTGGGGGCGGGGGTGGGAGCTTTCTTT. As protein: CPSHVGAGVGAFF.

The chain joins TRBV3-1 (or the pseudogene TRBV3-2) to TRBJ2-5; D call uncertain. The CDR3 extends over 13 amino acids. The V end was cut by 4 bases, the J end by 3 bases, with 9 bases between. Looked up from germline, CDR1 is LGHDT and CDR2 is YNNKEL (reference sequence). The CDR3 reads CASSLRSEETQYF. CDR3 DNA sequence: TGTGCCAGCAGCCTTCGTTCCGAAGAGACCCAGTACTTC.

CDR3 region: CASSQGLLGVGETYEQYF. The CDR3 bases are TGTGCCAGCAGCCAAGGACTGCTAGGAGTCGGGGAGACCTACGAGCAGTACTTC. The chain couples TRBV4-2 to TRBJ2-7; D is perhaps TRBD2 (5 bases). CDR3 length: 18 amino acids. Germline CDR1 reads LGHNA; CDR2 reads YNFKEQ. Trimming stripped 1 base from V and 2 bases from J, with 21 bases between.

The chain employs TRBV5-5 and TRBJ2-7; no reliable D call. Trimming took off 0 bases at V and 4 bases at J, with 5 bases between the two ends. Looked up from germline, CDR1 is SGHKS and CDR2 is YYEKEE (reference sequence). CDR3 length: 12 amino acids. CDR3 in DNA: TGTGCCAGCAGCTTGGTCGGTTACGAGCAGTACTTC. This translates into CASSLVGYEQYF.

The chain uses TRBV5-1 and TRBJ2-2, with a possible D match to TRBD2 (7 bases). V dropped 0 bases and J dropped 3 bases, with 18 bases sitting between them. There are 18 residues in the CDR3. Germline CDR1 SGHRS, CDR2 YFSETQ. CDR3 coding DNA: TGCGCCAGCAGCTTGGCCGCCCTGAGGGGGGGGGACACCGGGGAGCTGTTTTTT. This codes for CASSLAALRGGDTGELFF.

Remarks on this clone: A junction boundary mismatches the germline segment, possibly from a read error. The CDR3 nucleotides are TGTGCTAGCAGCTTAGGGTCGGCAGATACGCAGTATTTT. This sequence encodes CASSLGSADTQYF. The chain links TRBV7-7 to TRBJ2-3, with D uncertain. Germline V gene sequence: CDR1 SSHAT, CDR2 FNYEAQ (reference sequence). The CDR3 loop spans 13 amino acids. The full variable domain, with the rest looked up from reference TRBV7-7 and TRBJ2-3, is GAGVSQSPRYKVTKRGQDVTLRCDPISSHATLYWYQQALGQGPEFLTYFNYEAQPDKSGLPSDRFSAERPEGSISTLTIQRTEQRDSAMYRCASSLGSADTQYFGPGTRLTVL.

The rearrangement joins TRBV6-6 to TRBJ2-7; TRBD1 matches at 10 bases. The CDR3 sequence is 14 residues long. V lost 2 bases and J lost 2; bases outside the gene matches: 0. CDR1 is MNHNY and CDR2 is SVGAGI in the germline V gene (reference sequence). Here the CDR3 reads CASSYGTGAYEQYF. The CDR3 coding sequence is TGTGCCAGCAGTTACGGGACAGGGGCCTACGAGCAGTACTTC.

This clone showed up just a few times. The rearrangement uses TRBV6-5 and TRBJ1-6; D gene unclear. The CDR3 is 12 amino acids. Trimming took 2 bases from V and 7 from J, leaving 3 bases between them. Germline CDR1 is MNHEY and CDR2 is SVGAGI. The CDR3 loop reads CASSYPNSPLHF. In DNA, the CDR3 is TGTGCCAGCAGTTACCCAAATTCACCCCTCCACTTT.

The rearrangement links TRBV6-5 to TRBJ2-7; D gene unclear. The CDR3 is 14 residues long. CDR1 is MNHEY, CDR2 SVGAGI, per germline. The V end was cut by 8 bases, the J end by 1 base, with 15 bases between. For the CDR3, the DNA is TGTGCCAGCCACGCCGTAACAGAATCCTACGAGCAGTACTTC. Protein: CASHAVTESYEQYF.

This chain joins TRBV28 and TRBJ1-5; 8 bases agree with TRBD1. V gave up 6 bases and J gave up 6 bases; unmatched junction bases: 7. Per the germline V gene, CDR1 is MDHEN and CDR2 is SYDVKM. CDR3 length: 14 amino acids. CDR3 DNA: TGTGCCAGCAGACCCCCCGGACAGGGTCAGCCCCAGCATTTT. Its translation: CASRPPGQGQPQHF.

The rearrangement uses TRBV3-1 (or the pseudogene TRBV3-2) and TRBJ1-6; D uncertain. The CDR3 is made up of 14 amino acids. Germline CDR1 reads LGHDT; CDR2 reads YNNKEL (reference sequence). V lost 8 bases and J lost 7, with 15 bases in between. In DNA form, the CDR3 reads TGTGCCAGCCAGGTGGAAGGTTGGAATTCACCCCTCCACTTT. Protein product: CASQVEGWNSPLHF.

The J gene is TRBJ2-2, the V gene TRBV5-1; possible D gene TRBD1, 6 bases. Trimming removed 6 bases from V and 7 bases from J, with 19 bases in between. Per germline, CDR1 SGHRS and CDR2 YFSETQ. The CDR3 loop spans 15 amino acids. The CDR3 DNA follows: TGCGCCAGCACCCGAGAGGCAGGGGTGGACGGGGAGCTGTTTTTT. This translates into CASTREAGVDGELFF.

The V gene is TRBV9, the J gene TRBJ2-3; D unclear. This CDR3 has 14 residues. Germline V gives CDR1 SGDLS, CDR2 YYNGEE. The germline V and J ends were trimmed by 2 bases and 6 bases, with 13 bases remaining between them. Here the CDR3 reads CASSVPRDMDTQYF. CDR3 DNA: TGTGCCAGCAGCGTGCCTCGAGACATGGATACGCAGTATTTT.

V and J are TRBV10-1 and TRBJ2-2, with 12 bases lining up with TRBD2. The length of the CDR3 is 17 residues. V gave up 3 bases and J gave up 5 bases; unmatched junction bases: 7. Germline V gene data show CDR1 as WNHNN and CDR2 as SYGVQD (reference sequence). The CDR3 sequence is CASSDLAGGRRTGELFF. The CDR3 nucleotides are TGCGCCAGCAGTGACCTAGCGGGGGGGCGAAGGACCGGGGAGCTGTTTTTT.

This rearrangement joins TRBV7-9 to TRBJ2-7; TRBD2 agrees at 11 bases. Losses at the gene ends were 5 bases for V and 7 bases for J; bases not matched to a gene: 13. This CDR3 has 16 amino acids. Per germline, CDR1 SEHNR and CDR2 FQNEAQ (reference sequence). CDR3 sequence: CASSPLGTSGPLEQYF. The CDR3 DNA sequence: TGTGCCAGCAGCCCTCTTGGGACTAGCGGCCCCCTGGAGCAGTACTTC.

V usage is TRBV6-5 and J usage is TRBJ2-6; D unresolved. Germline V gives CDR1 MNHEY, CDR2 SVGAGI. The length of the CDR3 is 12 residues. V was pared by 8 bases and J by 4 bases, with 6 bases between. The CDR3 nucleotides read TGTGCCAGCGGCTCCGGGGCCAACGTCCTGACTTTC. Residues: CASGSGANVLTF.

The rearrangement joins TRBV5-4 to TRBJ2-5; D unresolved. There are 13 residues in the CDR3. V gave up 9 bases and J gave up 5 bases, with 17 bases separating them. CDR1 is SGHNT, CDR2 YYREEE, per germline (reference sequence). The DNA of the CDR3 is TGTGCCACCTCTCGAGACTGGTGGGAGACCCAGTACTTC. Translating it yields CATSRDWWETQYF.

This sequence joins TRBV27 and TRBJ2-2; tentatively, D is TRBD2 (5 bases). Germline lookup yields CDR1 MNHEY and CDR2 SMNVEV (reference sequence). V was trimmed by 10 bases and J by 6 bases, leaving 18 bases between them. CDR3 length equals 14 residues. As DNA, the CDR3 is TGTGCCACCAAGAGTTTAAACGGGGCCGGGGAGCTGTTTTTT. Translating gives CATKSLNGAGELFF.

This chain joins TRBV9 and TRBJ2-3; 10 nucleotides agree with TRBD2. The CDR3 consists of 17 residues. The germline gives CDR1 SGDLS, CDR2 YYNGEE. The V and J ends lost 3 bases and 6 bases, in that order; junction bases with no gene match: 13. CDR3 in DNA: TGTGCCAGCAGCGCCGGCGGGAGCGGGAGGGCCACTGATACGCAGTATTTT. Its translation: CASSAGGSGRATDTQYF.

The V gene is TRBV9, the J gene TRBJ1-2; D perhaps matches TRBD1 (6 bases). Germline V gives CDR1 SGDLS, CDR2 YYNGEE. The CDR3 is 15 amino acids. Trimming removed 3 bases from V and 5 bases from J, with 17 bases in between. CDR3 region: CASSEGVWTGYGYTF. CDR3 DNA sequence: TGTGCCAGCAGCGAGGGGGTTTGGACGGGGTATGGCTACACCTTC.